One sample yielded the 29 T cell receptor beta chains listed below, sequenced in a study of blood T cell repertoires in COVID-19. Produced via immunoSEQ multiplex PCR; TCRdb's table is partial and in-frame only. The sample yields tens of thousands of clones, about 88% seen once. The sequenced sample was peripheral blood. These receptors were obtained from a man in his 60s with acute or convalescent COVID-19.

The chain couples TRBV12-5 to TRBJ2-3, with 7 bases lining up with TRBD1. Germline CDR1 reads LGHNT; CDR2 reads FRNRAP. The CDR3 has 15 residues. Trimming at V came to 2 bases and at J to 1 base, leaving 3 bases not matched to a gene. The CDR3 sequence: CASGLIGTGTDTQYF. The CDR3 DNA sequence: TGTGCTAGTGGTTTGATCGGGACAGGCACAGATACGCAGTATTTT.

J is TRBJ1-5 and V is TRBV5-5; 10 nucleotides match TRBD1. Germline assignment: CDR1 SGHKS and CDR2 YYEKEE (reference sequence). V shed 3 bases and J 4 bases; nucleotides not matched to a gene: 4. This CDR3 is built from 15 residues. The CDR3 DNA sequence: TGTGCCAGCAGCTCCGGGACAGGGGTTAATCAGCCCCAGCATTTT. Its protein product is CASSSGTGVNQPQHF.

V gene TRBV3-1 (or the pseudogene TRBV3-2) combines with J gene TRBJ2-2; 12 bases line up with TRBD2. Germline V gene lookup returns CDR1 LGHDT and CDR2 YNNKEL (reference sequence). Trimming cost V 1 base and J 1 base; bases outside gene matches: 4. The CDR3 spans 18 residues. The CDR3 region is CASSQVTSGGKNTGELFF. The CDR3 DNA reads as TGTGCCAGCAGCCAAGTAACTAGCGGGGGGAAGAACACCGGGGAGCTGTTTTTT.

This CDR3 reads CASSRGTGFTDTQYF. CDR3 coding DNA: TGTGCCAGCAGTAGGGGGACAGGGTTCACAGATACGCAGTATTTT. The chain links TRBV2 to TRBJ2-3, with 9 bases lining up with TRBD1. Per the germline V gene, CDR1 is SNHLY and CDR2 is FYNNEI. The V and J ends lost 5 bases and 2 bases, in that order; junction bases with no gene match: 5. This CDR3 region has 15 residues.

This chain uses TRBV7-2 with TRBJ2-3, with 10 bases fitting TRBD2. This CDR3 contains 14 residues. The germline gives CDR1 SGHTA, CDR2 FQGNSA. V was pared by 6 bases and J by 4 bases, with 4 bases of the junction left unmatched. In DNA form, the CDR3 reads TGTGCCAGCAGTAGGACTAGCGGCGCAGATACGCAGTATTTT. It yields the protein CASSRTSGADTQYF.

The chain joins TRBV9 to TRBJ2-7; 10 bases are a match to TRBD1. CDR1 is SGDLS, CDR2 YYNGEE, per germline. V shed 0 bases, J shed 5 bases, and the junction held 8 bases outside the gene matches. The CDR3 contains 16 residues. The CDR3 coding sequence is TGTGCCAGCAGCGTAGCTACGGGACAGGGGAGGAACGAGCAGTACTTC. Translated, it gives CASSVATGQGRNEQYF.

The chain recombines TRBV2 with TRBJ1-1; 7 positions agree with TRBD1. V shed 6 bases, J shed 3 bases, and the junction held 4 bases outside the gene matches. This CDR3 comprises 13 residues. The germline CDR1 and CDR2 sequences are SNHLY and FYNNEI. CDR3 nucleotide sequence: TGTGCCAGCAGATGGACAGGCTACACTGAAGCTTTCTTT. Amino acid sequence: CASRWTGYTEAFF.

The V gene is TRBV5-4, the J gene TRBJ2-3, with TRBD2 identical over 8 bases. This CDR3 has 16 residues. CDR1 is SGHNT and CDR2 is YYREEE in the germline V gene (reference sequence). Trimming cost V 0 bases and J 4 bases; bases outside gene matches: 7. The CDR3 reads CASSLASGGRADTQYF. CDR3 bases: TGTGCCAGCAGCTTGGCCAGCGGGGGCCGAGCAGATACGCAGTATTTT.

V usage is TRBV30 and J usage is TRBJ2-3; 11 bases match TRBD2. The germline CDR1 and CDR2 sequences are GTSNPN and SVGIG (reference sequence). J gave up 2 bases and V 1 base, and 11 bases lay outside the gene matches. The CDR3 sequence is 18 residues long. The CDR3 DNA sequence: TGTGCCTGGAGTGCCCCGGGACTAGCGGAAAGAAACACAGATACGCAGTATTTT. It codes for CAWSAPGLAERNTDTQYF. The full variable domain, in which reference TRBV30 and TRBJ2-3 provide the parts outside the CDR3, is SQTIHQWPATLVQPVGSPLSLECTVEGTSNPNLYWYRQAAGRGLQLLFYSVGIGQISSEVPQNLSASRPQDRQFILSSKKLLLSDSGFYLCAWSAPGLAERNTDTQYFGPGTRLTVL.

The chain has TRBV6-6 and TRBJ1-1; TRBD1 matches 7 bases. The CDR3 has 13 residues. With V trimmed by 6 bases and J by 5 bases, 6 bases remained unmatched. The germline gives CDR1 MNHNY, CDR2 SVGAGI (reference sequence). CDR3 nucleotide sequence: TGTGCCAGCAGAGAAAGACAGGGTACTGAAGCTTTCTTT. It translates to CASRERQGTEAFF.

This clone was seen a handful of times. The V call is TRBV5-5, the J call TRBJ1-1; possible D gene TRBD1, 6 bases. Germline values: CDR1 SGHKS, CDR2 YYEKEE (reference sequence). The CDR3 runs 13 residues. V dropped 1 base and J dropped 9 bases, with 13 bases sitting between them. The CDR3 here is CASSLPQGSKAFF. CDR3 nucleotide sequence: TGTGCCAGCAGCTTGCCACAGGGATCTAAAGCTTTCTTT. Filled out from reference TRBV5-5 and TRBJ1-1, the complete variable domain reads DAGVTQSPTHLIKTRGQQVTLRCSPISGHKSVSWYQQVLGQGPQFIFQYYEKEERGRGNFPDRFSARQFPNYSSELNVNALLLGDSALYLCASSLPQGSKAFFGQGTRLTVV.

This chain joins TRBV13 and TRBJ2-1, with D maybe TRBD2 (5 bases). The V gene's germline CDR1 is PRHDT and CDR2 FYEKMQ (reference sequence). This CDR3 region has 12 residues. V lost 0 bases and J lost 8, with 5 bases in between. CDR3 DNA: TGTGCCAGCAGCTTAGGTAGCGATGAGCAGTTCTTC. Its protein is CASSLGSDEQFF.

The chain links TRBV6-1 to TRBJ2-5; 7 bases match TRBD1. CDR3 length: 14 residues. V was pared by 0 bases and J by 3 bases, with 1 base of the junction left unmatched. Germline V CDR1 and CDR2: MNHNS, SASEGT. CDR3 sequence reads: CASSEAGTEETQYF. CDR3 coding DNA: TGTGCCAGCAGTGAAGCAGGGACAGAAGAGACCCAGTACTTC.

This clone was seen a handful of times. The CDR3 nucleotides read TGTGCCAGCAACACTCCGGACAGGGGAAAATACGAGCAGTACTTC. It translates to CASNTPDRGKYEQYF. This sequence joins TRBV7-2 and TRBJ2-7, with 9 positions matching TRBD1. CDR3 length equals 15 residues. The germline V gene has CDR1 SGHTA and CDR2 FQGNSA. V lost 7 bases to trimming and J lost 4 bases; unmatched junction nucleotides: 11.

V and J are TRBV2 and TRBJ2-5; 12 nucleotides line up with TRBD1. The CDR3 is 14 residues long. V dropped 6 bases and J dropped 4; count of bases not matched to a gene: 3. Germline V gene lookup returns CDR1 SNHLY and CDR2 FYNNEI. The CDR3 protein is CASSRGQGAETQYF. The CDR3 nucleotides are TGTGCCAGCAGCCGGGGACAGGGGGCAGAGACCCAGTACTTC.

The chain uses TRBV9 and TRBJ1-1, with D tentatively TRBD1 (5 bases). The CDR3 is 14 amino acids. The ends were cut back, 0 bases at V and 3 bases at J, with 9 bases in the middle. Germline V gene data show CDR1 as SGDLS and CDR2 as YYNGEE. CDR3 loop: CASSVAGGDTEAFF. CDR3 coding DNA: TGTGCCAGCAGCGTAGCGGGGGGAGACACTGAAGCTTTCTTT.

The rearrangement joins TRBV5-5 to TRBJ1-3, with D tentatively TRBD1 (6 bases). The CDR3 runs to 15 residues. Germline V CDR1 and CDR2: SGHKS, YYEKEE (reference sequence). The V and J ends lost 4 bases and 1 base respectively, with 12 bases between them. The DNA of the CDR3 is TGTGCCAGCAGCCCCCTACAGGGTTCTGGAAACACCATATATTTT. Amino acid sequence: CASSPLQGSGNTIYF.

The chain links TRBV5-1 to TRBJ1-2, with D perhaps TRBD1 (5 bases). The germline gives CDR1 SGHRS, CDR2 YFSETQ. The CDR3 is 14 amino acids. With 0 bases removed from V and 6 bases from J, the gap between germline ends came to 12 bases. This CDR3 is CASSLAAGQDGYTF. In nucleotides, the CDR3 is TGCGCCAGCAGCTTGGCGGCAGGGCAGGATGGCTACACCTTC.

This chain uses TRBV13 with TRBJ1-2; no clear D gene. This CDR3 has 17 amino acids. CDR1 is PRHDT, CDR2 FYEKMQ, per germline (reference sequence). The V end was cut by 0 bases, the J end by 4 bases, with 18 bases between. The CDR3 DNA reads TGTGCCAGCAGCTTAGGCAGATCCGGGGTCTATATCTATGGCTACACCTTC. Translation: CASSLGRSGVYIYGYTF.

This CDR3 is CASSQEISSVNTEAFF. Written as DNA, the CDR3 is TGTGCCAGCTCACAAGAGATAAGTTCGGTGAACACTGAAGCTTTCTTT. The chain employs TRBV18 and TRBJ1-1; D unclear. Germline loops: CDR1 KGHSH, CDR2 LQKENI. This CDR3 is built from 16 residues. V lost 4 bases and J 0 bases, leaving 15 bases between the germline ends.

CDR3 residues: CASSLEGQQNTEAFF. The CDR3 nucleotides are TGCGCCAGCAGCTTGGAAGGACAGCAGAACACTGAAGCTTTCTTT. This chain connects TRBV5-1 to TRBJ1-1; D perhaps matches TRBD1 (6 bases). Germline V lookup: CDR1 SGHRS, CDR2 YFSETQ. V lost 0 bases to trimming and J lost 1 base, with 10 bases between them. This CDR3 region has 15 residues.

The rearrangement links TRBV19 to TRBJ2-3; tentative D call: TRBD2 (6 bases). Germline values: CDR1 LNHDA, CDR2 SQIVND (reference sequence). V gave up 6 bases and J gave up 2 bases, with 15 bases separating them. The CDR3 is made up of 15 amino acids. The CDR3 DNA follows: TGTGCCAGTAGCGACTCTCGGGAGTCCACAGATACGCAGTATTTT. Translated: CASSDSRESTDTQYF.

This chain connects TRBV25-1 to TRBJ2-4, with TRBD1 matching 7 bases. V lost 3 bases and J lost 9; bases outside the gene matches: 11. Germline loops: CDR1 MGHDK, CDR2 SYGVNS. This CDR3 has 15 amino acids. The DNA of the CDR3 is TGTGCCAGCAGTGACTCGACAGGGTCCCCAGGCATTCAGTACTTC. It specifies CASSDSTGSPGIQYF.

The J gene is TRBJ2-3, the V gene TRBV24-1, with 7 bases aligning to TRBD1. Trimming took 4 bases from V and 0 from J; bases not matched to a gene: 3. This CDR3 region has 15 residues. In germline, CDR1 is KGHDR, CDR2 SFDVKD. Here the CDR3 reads CATSDPGQSTDTQYF. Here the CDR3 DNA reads TGTGCCACCAGTGACCCGGGACAGAGCACAGATACGCAGTATTTT.

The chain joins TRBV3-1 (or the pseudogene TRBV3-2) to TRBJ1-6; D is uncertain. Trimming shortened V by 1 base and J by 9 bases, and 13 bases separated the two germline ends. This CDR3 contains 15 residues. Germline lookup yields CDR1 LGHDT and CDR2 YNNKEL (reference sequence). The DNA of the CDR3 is TGTGCCAGCAGCCAAGTAGGAGGGTGGGGTTCACCCCTCCACTTT. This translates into CASSQVGGWGSPLHF.

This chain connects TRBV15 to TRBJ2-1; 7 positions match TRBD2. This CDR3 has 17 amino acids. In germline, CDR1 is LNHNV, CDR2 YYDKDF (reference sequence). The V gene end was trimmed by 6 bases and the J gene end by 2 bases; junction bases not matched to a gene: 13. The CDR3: CATRLGGGVPAYNEQFF. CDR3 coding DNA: TGTGCCACCAGACTGGGTGGGGGGGTACCGGCCTACAATGAGCAGTTCTTC. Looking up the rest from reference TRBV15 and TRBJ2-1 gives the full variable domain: DAMVIQNPRYQVTQFGKPVTLSCSQTLNHNVMYWYQQKSSQAPKLLFHYYDKDFNNEADTPDNFQSRRPNTSFCFLDIRSPGLGDTAMYLCATRLGGGVPAYNEQFFGPGTRLTVL.

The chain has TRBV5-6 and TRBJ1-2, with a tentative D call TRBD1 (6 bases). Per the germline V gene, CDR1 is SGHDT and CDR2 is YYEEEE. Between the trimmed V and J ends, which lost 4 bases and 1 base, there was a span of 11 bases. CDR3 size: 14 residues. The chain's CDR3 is CASSEDRDNYGYTF. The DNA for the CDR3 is TGTGCCAGCAGCGAGGACAGAGATAACTATGGCTACACCTTC.

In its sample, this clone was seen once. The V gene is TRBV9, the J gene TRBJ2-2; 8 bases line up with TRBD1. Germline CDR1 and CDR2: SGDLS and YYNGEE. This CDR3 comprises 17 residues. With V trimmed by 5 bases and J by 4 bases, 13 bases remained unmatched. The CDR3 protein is CASRGTGGILGTGELFF. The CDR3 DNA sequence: TGTGCCAGCAGAGGAACAGGGGGAATATTGGGCACCGGGGAGCTGTTTTTT.

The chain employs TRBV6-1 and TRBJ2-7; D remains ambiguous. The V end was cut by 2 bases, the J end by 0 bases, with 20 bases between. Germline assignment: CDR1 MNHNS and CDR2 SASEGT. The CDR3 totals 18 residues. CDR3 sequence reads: CASSEPGRPTLSSYEQYF. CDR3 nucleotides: TGTGCCAGCAGTGAACCCGGTCGACCGACTTTGAGCTCCTACGAGCAGTACTTC.